This T cell receptor beta chain is drawn from a study of blood T cell repertoires in COVID-19 (dated by TCRdb to between 2020 and 2021). About the full investigation: Samples covering the acute and convalescent phases of COVID-19 were provided by collaborators in the United States, Italy and Spain. The sample metadata nearly always contained a de-identified subject ID, COVID-19 status, age in years and sex. A freely available public database, intended as a resource for researchers studying the immune response to SARS-CoV-2, is where the repertoires were released. The prospective study material was composed of cDNA or gDNA derived from T cells, B-cell-depleted T cells, or PBMCs. The samples were drawn from the first 160 participants of the ongoing ImmuneRACE study and from 950 to 1,500 subjects provided by 6 global collaborators. Where HLA class I and class II types were available, the types were taken from metadata supplied by the sample provider, not from assay-based typing. Deeply sampled blood TCRbeta repertoires from subjects exposed to, actively infected with, or recovered from COVID-19 were included in the dataset.

TCRbeta CDR3 regions were amplified from genomic DNA by means of the immunoSEQ Assay, a bias-controlled multiplex PCR. On the study's bioinformatics: Nucleated cell counts per sample were estimated from amplification of reference gene primers within the assay. To quantify the absolute abundance of each unique TCRbeta CDR3 rearrangement, sequence reads were collapsed and filtered. For each sample, productive Simpson clonality was calculated as the square root of Simpson's diversity index across productive rearrangements. TCRdb obtained this table from immuneACCESS and retained in-frame rearrangements with V and J assigned. These tables miss some clones; where compared with another copy, unresolved V genes account for less than half of the shortfall, and the remainder is unexplained. V, J and clone size are taken as reported in that table, and D and trimming were inferred from the DNA itself. The sample table shows some 340,000 clones, and around 87% are seen once. The ten largest clones add up to about 5.7% of the sample.

Enrolling through a virtual design, the prospective study's participants ranged in age from roughly 18 to 95 years and lived across roughly 24 United States geographic areas. Cohort assignment in the prospective study relied on participant-reported clinical history from a screening survey and a study questionnaire. Recovered participants in ImmuneRACE Cohort 3 were defined as having two consecutive negative NP/OP PCR tests, clearance from a healthcare professional, or resolution of symptoms. Each participant in the prospective study had whole blood, serum and a nasopharyngeal or oropharyngeal swab collected by mobile phlebotomists. Participants in the prospective study had the option to provide additional blood draws and questionnaires over an approximately 2-month period. Prospective study blood samples were shipped either frozen or at room temperature before DNA extraction. The CDR3 covers 16 residues, taking in both the cysteine and the phenylalanine. CDR3 DNA is the only sequence kept; it has 48 bases, read in frame from the first base. Based on the germline V gene (reference sequence), the CDR1 and CDR2 sequences are LNHDA and SQIVND. Here V drops 5 bases and J drops 5 bases, and the junction holds 12 bases not matched to any gene.

General conclusions and limits of the study: The amount of clinical and demographic metadata varied by source and participant and was provided uncurated.

The table lists this clone with a count of one. Its antigen is currently not known. No base qualities exist here, and no much larger clone lies one base off it. Sequenced input: PBMCs or T cells enriched from blood (not recorded which). The clonotype was recovered from a woman aged 25 to 39 who had recovered from COVID-19. The chain is assembled from TRBV19 and TRBJ1-1, with 9 central nucleotides matching TRBD1. For the CDR3, the sequence is CASSSRDRAGGTEAFF. The nucleotides read TGTGCCAGTAGTTCCCGGGACAGGGCTGGTGGGACTGAAGCTTTCTTT.